The 27 T cell receptor beta chains in this list originate from one sample, sequenced in a study of cytomegalovirus exposure and HLA in healthy donors. Primers included in the PCR were 60 Vbeta and 13 Jbeta primers. Produced via immunoSEQ multiplex PCR; TCRdb's table is partial and in-frame only. This table holds roughly 100,000 clones, approximately 70% found once. The sequencing input was PBMCs. The receptors originated from a woman in her 50s in good health and CMV-seronegative.

The chain employs TRBV7-2 and TRBJ2-2, with 8 bases matching TRBD2. Unmatched junction bases numbered 6, after V lost 2 bases and J lost 1 base. CDR1 and CDR2 (germline): SGHTA, FQGNSA. CDR3 length: 17 residues. The CDR3 loop is CASSLNGLAGNTGELFF. Written as DNA, the CDR3 is TGTGCCAGCAGCTTAAATGGGCTAGCGGGGAACACCGGGGAGCTGTTTTTT. Full variable domain (outside the CDR3, taken from reference TRBV7-2 and TRBJ2-2): GAGVSQSPSNKVTEKGKDVELRCDPISGHTALYWYRQSLGQGLEFLIYFQGNSAPDKSGLPSDRFSAERTGGSVSTLTIQRTQQEDSAVYLCASSLNGLAGNTGELFFGEGSRLTVL.

For the CDR3, the DNA is TGTGCCAGCAGTGACGGCAACAGGGTCCCAGAGACCCAGTACTTC. Its protein product is CASSDGNRVPETQYF. The gene calls are TRBV6-1 and TRBJ2-5, with D possibly being TRBD1 (6 bases). V gave up 3 bases and J gave up 4 bases, with 15 bases separating them. Germline lookup yields CDR1 MNHNS and CDR2 SASEGT. The CDR3 contains 15 residues.

The chain carries TRBV6-1 and TRBJ1-6; D remains ambiguous. V lost 6 bases and J lost 7, with 16 bases in between. Germline values: CDR1 MNHNS, CDR2 SASEGT. The CDR3 is 15 amino acids. In DNA, the CDR3 is TGTGCCAGCAGCGAGGCGGGAGGTGGGAATTCACCCCTCCACTTT. This encodes CASSEAGGGNSPLHF.

The chain has TRBV27 and TRBJ2-3; D possibly corresponds to TRBD1 (6 bases). Per germline, CDR1 MNHEY and CDR2 SMNVEV (reference sequence). Deletions cut 3 bases from V and 6 bases from J, with 16 bases between. The CDR3 covers 15 residues. CDR3: CASSFYRAGADTQYF. In DNA, the CDR3 is TGTGCCAGCAGTTTCTACAGGGCTGGGGCGGATACGCAGTATTTT.

The rearrangement uses TRBV7-2 and TRBJ2-7; 7 bases are a match to TRBD2. V shed 1 base, J shed 4 bases, and the junction held 10 bases outside the gene matches. There are 16 residues in the CDR3. CDR1 and CDR2 (germline): SGHTA, FQGNSA. As DNA, the CDR3 is TGTGCCAGCAGCTTAGAGTGGGGCGGGAGAGGGTACGAGCAGTACTTC. Translated, it gives CASSLEWGGRGYEQYF. The full variable domain, its missing parts supplied by reference TRBV7-2 and TRBJ2-7, is GAGVSQSPSNKVTEKGKDVELRCDPISGHTALYWYRQSLGQGLEFLIYFQGNSAPDKSGLPSDRFSAERTGGSVSTLTIQRTQQEDSAVYLCASSLEWGGRGYEQYFGPGTRLTVT.

The rearrangement links TRBV2 to TRBJ1-1; the match to TRBD1 covers 8 bases. The germline V gene has CDR1 SNHLY and CDR2 FYNNEI. V was pared by 5 bases and J by 5 bases, with 10 bases of the junction left unmatched. CDR3 size: 15 residues. CDR3 bases: TGTGCCAGCAGTCCACAGGGGGGACGCGGGACTGAAGCTTTCTTT. It is translated as CASSPQGGRGTEAFF.

The V and J genes are TRBV7-9 and TRBJ1-2, with 11 positions matching TRBD1. The V and J ends lost 5 bases and 1 base, in that order; junction bases with no gene match: 6. This CDR3 comprises 16 residues. Germline CDR1 is SEHNR and CDR2 is FQNEAQ (reference sequence). This CDR3 reads CASSARTGGNNYGYTF. The CDR3 coding sequence is TGTGCCAGCAGCGCCAGGACAGGGGGCAATAACTATGGCTACACCTTC.

V and J are TRBV27 and TRBJ2-5; the match to TRBD2 covers 7 bases. CDR3 length equals 14 residues. Germline V gene lookup returns CDR1 MNHEY and CDR2 SMNVEV (reference sequence). V was pared by 4 bases and J by 5 bases, with 7 bases of the junction left unmatched. CDR3 sequence (DNA): TGTGCCAGCAGTTCCCAGCGGGGCTGGGAGACCCAGTACTTC. Amino acids: CASSSQRGWETQYF.

J is TRBJ2-1 and V is TRBV5-6, with 8 bases matching TRBD2. The CDR3 extends over 19 amino acids. V gave up 1 base and J gave up 8 bases; unmatched junction bases: 20. Germline V CDR1 and CDR2: SGHDT, YYEEEE. In DNA, the CDR3 is TGTGCCAGCAGCTTGTCTGCCCTTCTATCGGGGGGGGCCGTAGATGAGCAGTTCTTC. Translation gives CASSLSALLSGGAVDEQFF.

The chain recombines TRBV5-1 with TRBJ1-4; D unresolved. The V end lost 0 bases, the J end lost 5 bases, and 8 bases lay between the germline ends. This CDR3 has 14 residues. The germline V gene encodes CDR1 SGHRS and CDR2 YFSETQ. The CDR3 DNA sequence: TGCGCCAGCAGCTTGGGTGACGGGAATGAAAAACTGTTTTTT. Amino acids: CASSLGDGNEKLFF.

The chain links TRBV10-3 to TRBJ2-7; 10 bases match TRBD1. Germline loops: CDR1 ENHRY, CDR2 SYGVKD. CDR3 length: 14 residues. V gave up 2 bases and J gave up 4 bases; unmatched junction bases: 2. The CDR3 is CAISERTGGYEQYF. The CDR3 nucleotides read TGTGCCATCAGTGAGAGGACAGGGGGGTACGAGCAGTACTTC.

The rearrangement uses TRBV13 and TRBJ1-3; no clear D gene. V lost 4 bases and J lost 3, with 7 bases in between. The CDR3 spans 13 residues. Germline-derived CDR1 and CDR2 are PRHDT and FYEKMQ (reference sequence). This chain's CDR3 is CASSSSGGNTIYF. The CDR3 bases are TGTGCCAGCAGCTCCTCGGGTGGAAACACCATATATTTT.

This rearrangement joins TRBV7-9 to TRBJ2-5, with TRBD2 matching 13 bases. The germline gives CDR1 SEHNR, CDR2 FQNEAQ (reference sequence). The CDR3 length is 16 residues. Trimming removed 5 bases from V and 2 bases from J; junction bases left unmatched: 5. The DNA for the CDR3 is TGTGCCAGCAGCGGCGGGACTAGCGGGAATCAAGAGACCCAGTACTTC. Its protein product is CASSGGTSGNQETQYF.

V and J are TRBV2 and TRBJ2-2, with D possibly matching TRBD2 (5 bases). Trimming removed 4 bases from V and 3 bases from J, with 12 bases in between. Germline V lookup: CDR1 SNHLY, CDR2 FYNNEI. The CDR3 has 15 residues. In nucleotides, the CDR3 is TGTGCCAGCAGTGCCCTTCCCGGGGACACCGGGGAGCTGTTTTTT. It translates to CASSALPGDTGELFF.

The chain links TRBV28 to TRBJ2-7, with 9 positions matching TRBD2. With V trimmed by 4 bases and J by 3 bases, 7 bases remained unmatched. Looked up from germline, CDR1 is MDHEN and CDR2 is SYDVKM. This CDR3 comprises 15 residues. The CDR3 nucleotides read TGTGCCAGCAGTTCAGGACTAGCGCGGGGCTACGAGCAGTACTTC. The encoded protein is CASSSGLARGYEQYF.

This clone was detected only a few times. The chain joins TRBV29-1 to TRBJ2-7; D is undetermined. Germline V gives CDR1 SQVTM, CDR2 ANQGSEA. The CDR3 has 13 amino acids. V lost 5 bases and J lost 4, with 15 bases in between. DNA for the CDR3: TGCAGCGTTTGTCTTTTCCCCCCTTACGAGCAGTACTTC. Its translation: CSVCLFPPYEQYF.

The rearrangement links TRBV4-3 to TRBJ2-5; 12 bases line up with TRBD2. With 2 bases clipped from V and 5 bases from J, the junction kept 6 bases outside the gene matches. The CDR3 covers 16 residues. Germline lookup yields CDR1 LGHNA and CDR2 YSLEER. CDR3 loop: CASSQSRTSGTETQYF. The CDR3 coding sequence is TGCGCCAGCAGCCAATCCCGGACTAGCGGGACGGAGACCCAGTACTTC.

The chain is built from TRBV29-1 and TRBJ2-1; 11 nucleotides agree with TRBD1. This CDR3 region has 12 residues. CDR1 and CDR2 (germline): SQVTM, ANQGSEA. Trimming cost V 7 bases and J 7 bases; bases outside gene matches: 3. The CDR3 region is CSGDRGGNEQFF. For the CDR3, the DNA is TGCAGCGGGGACAGGGGGGGTAATGAGCAGTTCTTC.

The chain combines TRBV30 with TRBJ2-7; the match to TRBD2 covers 9 bases. CDR1 is GTSNPN and CDR2 is SVGIG in the germline V gene (reference sequence). V lost 2 bases and J lost 6; bases outside the gene matches: 8. CDR3 length equals 14 residues. The CDR3 protein is CAWSHGRGGAEQYF. The CDR3 coding sequence is TGTGCCTGGAGTCATGGGCGGGGGGGGGCCGAGCAGTACTTC.

This chain uses TRBV7-8 with TRBJ2-7; the D gene is possibly TRBD1 (5 bases). The CDR3 extends over 13 amino acids. The germline V gene encodes CDR1 SGHVS and CDR2 FQNEAQ. V was pared by 1 base and J by 5 bases, with 9 bases between. The CDR3 here is CASSLVARDEQYF. The CDR3 nucleotides are TGTGCCAGCAGCTTAGTGGCCAGGGACGAGCAGTACTTC.

This clone was recorded a few times. This chain uses TRBV18 with TRBJ2-7, with D possibly matching TRBD1 (6 bases). CDR3 length: 13 amino acids. Trimming stripped 3 bases from V and 5 bases from J, with 11 bases between. The germline V gene has CDR1 KGHSH and CDR2 LQKENI. CDR3 in DNA: TGTGCCAGCTCACCTGACAGGTCCCACGAGCAGTACTTC. Amino acid sequence: CASSPDRSHEQYF.

This sequence joins TRBV29-1 and TRBJ2-1, with 7 positions matching TRBD2. This CDR3 spans 13 amino acids. Germline CDR1 and CDR2: SQVTM and ANQGSEA. The trim removed 5 bases at V and 4 bases at J, leaving 5 bases unmatched. This CDR3 reads CSVSLAAYNEQFF. The CDR3 region has the DNA TGCAGCGTTAGTCTAGCGGCTTACAATGAGCAGTTCTTC.

In this sample, this clone turned up a few times. The rearrangement uses TRBV2 and TRBJ1-3, with 9 positions matching TRBD1. CDR3 size: 14 residues. Germline CDR1 and CDR2: SNHLY and FYNNEI. V lost 8 bases and J lost 3; bases outside the gene matches: 5. The CDR3 spells CASGGQGSGNTIYF. The DNA of the CDR3 is TGTGCCAGCGGGGGACAGGGAAGTGGAAACACCATATATTTT. Variable domain in full (rest from reference TRBV2 and TRBJ1-3): EPEVTQTPSHQVTQMGQEVILRCVPISNHLYFYWYRQILGQKVEFLVSFYNNEISEKSEIFDDQFSVERPDGSNFTLKIRSTKLEDSAMYFCASGGQGSGNTIYFGEGSWLTVV.

The rearrangement links TRBV15 to TRBJ2-7; TRBD2 is a possible D gene (6 bases). Germline CDR1 is LNHNV and CDR2 is YYDKDF (reference sequence). The V gene lost 0 bases and the J gene lost 3 bases, with 12 bases spanning the gap. The CDR3 consists of 15 residues. As DNA, the CDR3 is TGTGCCACCAGCAGAGAAGACGGTAGCGGCTACGAGCAGTACTTC. It specifies CATSREDGSGYEQYF.

The table lists this clone with a few counts. The rearrangement uses TRBV28 and TRBJ1-1; 8 positions agree with TRBD1. After removal of 1 base from V and 7 bases from J, the junction contained 2 bases not matched to a gene. The CDR3 consists of 13 residues. Germline V gives CDR1 MDHEN, CDR2 SYDVKM. This CDR3 is CASSLSTGDEAFF. The DNA of the CDR3 is TGTGCCAGCAGTTTATCGACAGGGGATGAAGCTTTCTTT. Full variable domain (missing parts from reference TRBV28 and TRBJ1-1): DVKVTQSSRYLVKRTGEKVFLECVQDMDHENMFWYRQDPGLGLRLIYFSYDVKMKEKGDIPEGYSVSREKKERFSLILESASTNQTSMYLCASSLSTGDEAFFGQGTRLTVV.

The CDR3 spells CASSGGLAAREQYF. The CDR3 bases are TGCGCCAGCAGCGGGGGGTTGGCGGCGCGCGAGCAGTACTTC. The chain carries TRBV5-1 and TRBJ2-5; weak D call: TRBD2 (6 bases). The J call could be wrong; TRBJ2-7 is a better fit for the DNA end. CDR1 and CDR2 (germline): SGHRS, YFSETQ. This CDR3 contains 14 residues.

The chain couples TRBV5-1 to TRBJ2-7, with TRBD2 matching 10 bases. Germline V CDR1 and CDR2: SGHRS, YFSETQ. Losses at the gene ends were 4 bases for V and 3 bases for J; bases not matched to a gene: 7. This CDR3 is 15 amino acids long. The CDR3 DNA reads TGCGCCAGCAGCCCCGGGACTAGCGTAGACTACGAGCAGTACTTC. Its protein is CASSPGTSVDYEQYF.